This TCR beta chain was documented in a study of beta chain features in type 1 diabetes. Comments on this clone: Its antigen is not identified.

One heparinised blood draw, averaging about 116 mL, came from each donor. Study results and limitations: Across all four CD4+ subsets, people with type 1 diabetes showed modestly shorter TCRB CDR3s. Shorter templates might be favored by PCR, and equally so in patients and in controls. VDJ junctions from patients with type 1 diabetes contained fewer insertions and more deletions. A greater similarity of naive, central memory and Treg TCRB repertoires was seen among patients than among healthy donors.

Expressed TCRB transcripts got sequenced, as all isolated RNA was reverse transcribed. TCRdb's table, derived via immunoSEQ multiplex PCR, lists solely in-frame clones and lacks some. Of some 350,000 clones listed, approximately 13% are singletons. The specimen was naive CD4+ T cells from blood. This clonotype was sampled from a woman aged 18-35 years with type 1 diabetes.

The DNA for the CDR3 is TGTGCTAGTGGTTTGCCCTCCCCCAGGTTCAGGCAGCCCCAGCATTTT. Its protein product is CASGLPSPRFRQPQHF. J is TRBJ1-5 and V is TRBV12-5, with D uncertain. The germline V gene encodes CDR1 LGHNT and CDR2 FRNRAP. Trimming removed 2 bases from V and 7 bases from J, with 18 bases in between. The CDR3 covers 16 residues. Full variable domain (rest looked up from reference TRBV12-5 and TRBJ1-5): DARVTQTPRHKVTEMGQEVTMRCQPILGHNTVFWYRQTMMQGLELLAYFRNRAPLDDSGMPKDRFSAEMPDATLATLKIQPSEPRDSAVYFCASGLPSPRFRQPQHFGDGTRLSIL.